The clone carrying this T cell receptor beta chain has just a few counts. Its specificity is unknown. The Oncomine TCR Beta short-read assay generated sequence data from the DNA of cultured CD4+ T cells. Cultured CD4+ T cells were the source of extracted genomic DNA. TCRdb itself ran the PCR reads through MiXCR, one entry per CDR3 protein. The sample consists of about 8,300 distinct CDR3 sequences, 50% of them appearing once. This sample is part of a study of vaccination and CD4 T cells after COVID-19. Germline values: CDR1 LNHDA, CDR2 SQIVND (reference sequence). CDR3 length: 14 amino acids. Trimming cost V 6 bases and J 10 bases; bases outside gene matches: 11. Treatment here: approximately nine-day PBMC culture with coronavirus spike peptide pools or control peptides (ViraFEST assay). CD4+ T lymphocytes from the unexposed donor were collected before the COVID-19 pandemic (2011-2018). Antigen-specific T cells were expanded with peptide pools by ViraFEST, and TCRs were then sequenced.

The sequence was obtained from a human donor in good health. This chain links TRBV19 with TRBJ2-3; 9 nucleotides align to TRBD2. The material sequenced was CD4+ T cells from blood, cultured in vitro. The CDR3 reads CASSFSGTSSPQYF. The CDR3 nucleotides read TGTGCCAGTAGCTTTTCCGGGACTAGCAGTCCGCAGTATTTT. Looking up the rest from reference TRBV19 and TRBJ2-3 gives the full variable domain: DGGITQSPKYLFRKEGQNVTLSCEQNLNHDAMYWYRQDPGQGLRLIYYSQIVNDFQKGDIAEGYSVSREKKESFPLTVTSAQKNPTAFYLCASSFSGTSSPQYFGPGTRLTVL.